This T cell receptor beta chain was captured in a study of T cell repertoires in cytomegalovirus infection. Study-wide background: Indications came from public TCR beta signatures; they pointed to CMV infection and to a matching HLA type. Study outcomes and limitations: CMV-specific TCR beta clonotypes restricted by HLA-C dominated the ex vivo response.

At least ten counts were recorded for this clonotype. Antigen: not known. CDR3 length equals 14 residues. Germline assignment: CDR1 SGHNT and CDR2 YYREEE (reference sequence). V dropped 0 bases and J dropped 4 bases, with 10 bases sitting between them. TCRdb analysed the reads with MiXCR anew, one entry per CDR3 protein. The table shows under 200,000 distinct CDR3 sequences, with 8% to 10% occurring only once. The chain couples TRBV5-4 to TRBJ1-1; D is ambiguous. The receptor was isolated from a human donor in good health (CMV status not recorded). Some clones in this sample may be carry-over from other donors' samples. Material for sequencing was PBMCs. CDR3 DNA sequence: TGTGCCAGCAGCTTGGCCGGGGTTGGCACTGAAGCTTTCTTT. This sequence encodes CASSLAGVGTEAFF.